This TCR beta chain is from a study of blood T cell repertoires in COVID-19. Study-wide background: Acute and convalescent COVID-19 specimens originated in the United States, Italy and Spain. PBMCs, B-cell-depleted T cells, or T cells provided the cDNA or gDNA that made up the material.

Here immunoSEQ multiplex PCR was the method, and the copy in TCRdb shows in-frame clones only, minus some. The sample records 270,000 or so clones, approximately 90% being singletons. The age range of participants was about 18 to 100 years, with residence in about two dozen US areas. The CDR3 contains 14 residues. The rearrangement uses TRBV21-1 and TRBJ2-7; the table's TRBD1 call for D was not verified on the DNA. TRBV21-1 is reported as a pseudogene. Sample: PBMCs or T cells enriched from blood (not recorded which). The TCR originated in a woman aged 40 to 49 with acute COVID-19. CDR3 protein: CASSPKGQGYEQYF. DNA of the CDR3: TGTGCCAGCAGCCCTAAGGGACAGGGTTACGAGCAGTACTTC.